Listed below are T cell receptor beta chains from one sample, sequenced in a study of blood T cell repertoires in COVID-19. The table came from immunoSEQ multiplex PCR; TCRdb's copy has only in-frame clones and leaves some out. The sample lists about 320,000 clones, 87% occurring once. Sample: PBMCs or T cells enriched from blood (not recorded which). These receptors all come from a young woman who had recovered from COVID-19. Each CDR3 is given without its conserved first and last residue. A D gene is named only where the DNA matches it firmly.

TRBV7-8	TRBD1	ASSNRGGDRGTEAF
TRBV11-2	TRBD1	ASRVDRVNTEAF
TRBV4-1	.	ASSPGPWGGMNTEAF
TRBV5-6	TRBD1	ASSLFAGQGDLNTEAF
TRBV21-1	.	ASSKVQTDVYGGELF
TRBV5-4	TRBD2	ASSVSGGRTDTQY
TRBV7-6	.	ASSLATRSMNTEAF
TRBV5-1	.	ASSLGNSYNEQF
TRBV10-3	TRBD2	AIRQTSGSGEQY
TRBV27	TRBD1	ASSPKTGVGYGYT
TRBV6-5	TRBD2	ASEAGADTQY
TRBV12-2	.	ASRIRDRVYGYT
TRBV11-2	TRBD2	ASSRTGTSGYNEQF
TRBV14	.	ASSHKLHSPLH
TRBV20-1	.	SAELYNEQF
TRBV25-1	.	ASSTFDSYNEKLF
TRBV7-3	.	ASSDPGNTQY
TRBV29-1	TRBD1	SVGRQGDTEAF
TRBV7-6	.	ASSSSSGNTIY
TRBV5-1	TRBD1	ASSWTGQGRTEAF
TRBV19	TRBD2	ASSILGRGGEQY
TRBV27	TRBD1	ASSPNRDRGEKLF
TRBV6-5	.	ASSWGPGELF
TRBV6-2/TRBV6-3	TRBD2	ASSPLTSSQETQY
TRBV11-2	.	ASSLDSLFTDTQY
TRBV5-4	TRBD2	ASSLDLGEGRNEQY
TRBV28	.	ASSFSGNEKLF
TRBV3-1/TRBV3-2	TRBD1	ASRYGRGRLDTEAF
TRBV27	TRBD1	ASSRDRGRGYGYT
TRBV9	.	ASSVGGGHTEAF
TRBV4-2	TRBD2	ASSQGPPGLALYNEQF
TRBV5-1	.	ASSLDLTASSYEQY
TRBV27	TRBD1	ASSSVQGAVAF
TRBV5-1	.	ASSLAGYTEAF
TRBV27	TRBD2	ASSSRLASVQETQY
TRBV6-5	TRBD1	ASSYFNRGRAYEQY
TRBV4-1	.	ASSQDRTKGYEQY
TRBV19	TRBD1	ASRQGGTEAF
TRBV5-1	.	ASSLGAGQGKGYT
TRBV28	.	ASSSMTVPQH
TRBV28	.	ASSWEPRSTNVLT
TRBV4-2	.	ASSHMIAADTQY
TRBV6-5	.	ASSYSRGPEAF
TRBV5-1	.	ASSISGTSVDTQY
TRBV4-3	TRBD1	ASSQEGQGGYEQY
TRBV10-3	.	AISESKITNTDTQY
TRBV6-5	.	ASRPPSSAGELF
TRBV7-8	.	ASSPARGRAEAF
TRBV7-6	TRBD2	ASSSGTSLLLWEQF
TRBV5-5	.	ASNLPWGDRNEQF
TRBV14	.	ASRKDSFYGYT
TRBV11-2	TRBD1	ASSFIRDRGYYGYT
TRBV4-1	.	ASSQEQGRTYEQY
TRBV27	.	ASSFRLRGIYYGYT
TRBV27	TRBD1	ASSPRTGTALGSPLH
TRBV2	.	ASSDVRESSYEQY
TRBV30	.	AWSVLPRRKYSGPKETQY
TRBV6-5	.	ATTEDRNTEAF
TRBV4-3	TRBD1	ASSQERDSGHT